This record concerns one T cell receptor (beta chain) sequence. Other nucleotide sequences in the sample specify the same CDR3. These data belong to a study of control samples from healthy donors and cancer patients. The method was immunoSEQ multiplex PCR; TCRdb's version includes in-frame clones alone and lacks a portion of them. Of approximately 150,000 clones listed, 91% are singletons. V lost 5 bases, J lost 1 base, and 8 bases lay in between. The CDR3 runs to 13 residues. Germline CDR1 MNHEY, CDR2 SMNVEV (reference sequence). Material for sequencing was blood. The receptor was isolated from a man aged 30-40 years in good health. The V gene is TRBV27, the J gene TRBJ1-1, with D hard to call. CDR3 loop: CASSPRGNTEAFF. CDR3 sequence (DNA): TGTGCCAGCAGTCCCCGAGGGAACACTGAAGCTTTCTTT.